Described below is a single T cell receptor (beta chain) sequence and its context. Its antigen is not known. The PCR was carried out with 60 Vbeta primers and 13 Jbeta primers. Data came from immunoSEQ multiplex PCR; TCRdb stores just in-frame clones and leaves some out. The table lists more than 150,000 clones, 81% of them singletons, with 1% to 1.5% in the top ten. The sample belongs to a study of cytomegalovirus exposure and HLA in healthy donors. Overall study findings and caveats: The investigators catalogued 150 to 200 TCR beta chains as cytomegalovirus-associated.

The CDR3 has 14 amino acids. In germline, CDR1 is MNHEY, CDR2 SVGAGI. Trimming shortened V by 5 bases and J by 5 bases, and 13 bases separated the two germline ends. This clonotype originated in a middle-aged man in good health and CMV-seropositive. V usage is TRBV6-5 and J usage is TRBJ1-5; possibly TRBD1 for D (5 bases). The sample was PBMCs. The CDR3 nucleotides read TGTGCCAGCAGTGGGGCGGGGCCATATCAGCCCCAGCATTTT. It specifies CASSGAGPYQPQHF.